Below are 9 T cell receptor beta chains sequenced from a single sample in a study of T cell repertoires in cytomegalovirus infection (dated by TCRdb to about 2019). No antigen has been identified for these receptors. What this sample's treatment or condition label stands for: in vitro stimulation with specific CMV peptide epitopes to enrich CMV-specific T cells. This sample was sequenced with an Illumina HiSeq 1500. TCRdb reanalyzed the raw reads on its own, using fastp at Q25 for trimming and MiXCR for clone calling, and kept in-frame beta chains. Rows are combined by CDR3 protein, so each entry shows the most common genes and DNA. The sample includes hundreds of thousands of distinct CDR3 sequences, with around 32% observed a single time. In total, the top ten clones hold 15% to 20% of the sample. Source: cultured PBMCs, taken from culture after CMV antigen stimulation. These receptors all stem from a human donor in good health (CMV status not recorded). Some clones in this sample may be carry-over from other donors' samples.

Only a few counts were recorded for this clonotype. The chain links TRBV7-2 to TRBJ2-7, with unresolved D. The V end was cut by 6 bases, the J end by 6 bases, with 15 bases between. Germline-derived CDR1 and CDR2 are SGHTA and FQGNSA. This CDR3 has 13 amino acids. This CDR3 reads CASSYGQELEQYF. In DNA, the CDR3 is TGTGCCAGCAGTTATGGGCAGGAGCTCGAGCAGTACTTC. The whole variable domain, remainder taken from reference TRBV7-2 and TRBJ2-7, is GAGVSQSPSNKVTEKGKDVELRCDPISGHTALYWYRQSLGQGLEFLIYFQGNSAPDKSGLPSDRFSAERTGGSVSTLTIQRTQQEDSAVYLCASSYGQELEQYFGPGTRLTVT.

This clonotype was seen more than once but under ten times. The CDR3 reads CASSALAGEQFF. For the CDR3, the DNA is TGTGCCAGCAGCGCACTAGCGGGCGAGCAGTTCTTC. The gene calls are TRBV5-6 and TRBJ2-1, with 9 bases aligning to TRBD2. After removal of 4 bases from V and 10 bases from J, the junction contained 3 bases not matched to a gene. Germline V lookup: CDR1 SGHDT, CDR2 YYEEEE. The CDR3 has 12 residues.

The gene calls are TRBV4-1 and TRBJ2-4; 7 bases agree with TRBD1. Germline assignment: CDR1 MGHRA and CDR2 YSYEKL. CDR3 length equals 17 residues. J gave up 0 bases and V 2 bases, and 7 bases lay outside the gene matches. In DNA, the CDR3 is TGCGCCAGCAGCCAACTAGGGACAGTCGTAGCCAAAAACATTCAGTACTTC. Protein sequence: CASSQLGTVVAKNIQYF.

This clonotype came up a few times. V and J are TRBV5-1 and TRBJ1-6; 7 nucleotides align to TRBD1. V shed 4 bases and J 9 bases; nucleotides not matched to a gene: 22. Looked up from germline, CDR1 is SGHRS and CDR2 is YFSETQ. This CDR3 is built from 19 residues. CDR3 sequence reads: CASSLGGGQQIGLVSPLHF. In DNA, the CDR3 is TGCGCCAGCAGCCTGGGAGGGGGACAGCAAATCGGGCTGGTTTCACCCCTCCACTTT.

The V gene is TRBV20-1, the J gene TRBJ1-4, with 10 bases identical to TRBD1. From germline, CDR1 is DFQATT and CDR2 SNEGSKA (reference sequence). V shed 3 bases and J 7 bases; nucleotides not matched to a gene: 8. The CDR3 has 15 amino acids. The CDR3 loop reads CSARGGTGVGEKLFF. The CDR3 DNA reads as TGCAGTGCTAGGGGGGGGACAGGGGTTGGTGAAAAACTGTTTTTT.

The chain joins TRBV6-5 to TRBJ1-1; D not certain. The CDR3 sequence is 17 residues long. Germline CDR1 MNHEY, CDR2 SVGAGI. V was clipped by 2 bases and J by 4 bases, with 20 bases between them. CDR3 sequence (DNA): TGTGCCAGCAGTTACCAGGCCCCGCCGGGTTCCTTCACTGAAGCTTTCTTT. It codes for CASSYQAPPGSFTEAFF.

V and J are TRBV28 and TRBJ1-4; D gene uncertain. Trimming removed 7 bases at V and 4 bases at J, with 10 bases between. CDR1 is MDHEN and CDR2 is SYDVKM in the germline V gene. The CDR3 is 13 amino acids. Written as DNA, the CDR3 is TGTGCCAGCACCAACAGTCTTAATGAAAAACTGTTTTTT. This translates into CASTNSLNEKLFF. Combining the CDR3 with reference TRBV28 and TRBJ1-4 gives the whole variable domain DVKVTQSSRYLVKRTGEKVFLECVQDMDHENMFWYRQDPGLGLRLIYFSYDVKMKEKGDIPEGYSVSREKKERFSLILESASTNQTSMYLCASTNSLNEKLFFGSGTQLSVL.

The chain combines TRBV29-1 with TRBJ2-1, with D uncertain. The V end was cut by 7 bases, the J end by 1 base, with 5 bases between. Per the germline V gene, CDR1 is SQVTM and CDR2 is ANQGSEA. The CDR3 has 11 residues. The CDR3 is CSAESYNEQFF. The CDR3 DNA reads as TGCAGCGCCGAGTCCTACAATGAGCAGTTCTTC.

The CDR3 region is CASSPYLTGTSVFHEQFF. The CDR3 region has the DNA TGTGCCAGCAGCCCGTACCTGACAGGGACTAGCGTCTTCCATGAGCAGTTCTTC. V usage is TRBV5-4 and J usage is TRBJ2-1, with TRBD2 matching 10 bases. This CDR3 comprises 18 residues. With 4 bases clipped from V and 8 bases from J, the junction kept 18 bases outside the gene matches. Per the germline V gene, CDR1 is SGHNT and CDR2 is YYREEE (reference sequence).